The clone carrying this T cell receptor beta chain occurred many times. The V and J ends lost 7 bases and 12 bases respectively, with 21 bases between them. The CDR3 consists of 12 residues. Germline-derived CDR1 and CDR2 are SQVTM and ANQGSEA. TCRdb ran MiXCR on the 5' RACE reads and lists one entry per CDR3 protein. This table has about 58,000 distinct CDR3 sequences, about 3.7% appearing once. This record belongs to a study of neurological immune-mediated disorders. The V call is TRBV29-1, the J call TRBJ1-2; perhaps TRBD1 as D (5 bases). Material for sequencing was PBMCs. The receptor's source is a woman aged 60 to 75 with multiple sclerosis. CDR3 region: CSAPETQAADTF. Here the CDR3 DNA reads TGCAGCGCCCCCGAAACACAGGCGGCGGACACCTTC.